These 20 T cell receptor beta chains originate from one sample sequenced in a study of shared clonotypes between healthy human individuals. The method was immunoSEQ multiplex PCR; TCRdb's version includes in-frame clones alone and lacks a portion of them. The profile shows a few million clones, around 90% of them singletons. Material: naive CD4+ T cells from PBMCs. Indicated subset: CD45RA+ positively selected. These receptor sequences come from a young man in good health. Some clones in this sample may be carry-over from other donors' samples.

This chain links TRBV5-5 with TRBJ2-3; 8 nucleotides match TRBD2. CDR1 and CDR2 (germline): SGHKS, YYEKEE (reference sequence). V lost 4 bases, J lost 13 bases, and 11 bases stayed unmatched. The CDR3 length is 13 residues. The CDR3 bases are TGTGCCAGCAGCCCCGGACTAGCCCCCCGCAAGTATTTT. Amino acid sequence: CASSPGLAPRKYF.

The genes are TRBV6-5 and TRBJ1-1, with TRBD1 matching 9 bases. The ends lost 6 bases at V and 2 bases at J; junction bases unmatched: 7. The CDR3 is 15 residues long. Germline values: CDR1 MNHEY, CDR2 SVGAGI. The CDR3 nucleotides read TGTGCCAGCAGCTTTACGGGACAGGGAAACACTGAAGCTTTCTTT. This encodes CASSFTGQGNTEAFF.

The genes are TRBV9 and TRBJ1-1; possible D gene TRBD1, 5 bases. The V end lost 4 bases, the J end lost 3 bases, and 16 bases lay between the germline ends. This CDR3 has 15 amino acids. Per germline, CDR1 SGDLS and CDR2 YYNGEE. The CDR3 sequence is CASSPTAGRDTEAFF. DNA of the CDR3: TGTGCCAGCAGCCCCACGGCAGGGAGGGACACTGAAGCTTTCTTT.

This chain uses TRBV11-3 with TRBJ2-1; D not resolved. This CDR3 is built from 15 residues. Germline values: CDR1 SGHNT, CDR2 YENEEA. Trimming removed 5 bases at V and 0 bases at J, with 11 bases between. DNA for the CDR3: TGTGCCAGCAGCCTTTTCGGAAACTCCTACAATGAGCAGTTCTTC. This encodes CASSLFGNSYNEQFF.

This clone was counted a single time. The chain couples TRBV7-2 to TRBJ1-1, with D unresolved. Per the germline V gene, CDR1 is SGHTA and CDR2 is FQGNSA. V dropped 4 bases and J dropped 7 bases, with 19 bases sitting between them. This CDR3 comprises 15 residues. The CDR3 is CASSSTAGRIDEAFF. The CDR3 DNA follows: TGTGCCAGCAGCTCAACCGCCGGGCGCATAGATGAAGCTTTCTTT. The entire variable domain, with the rest obtained from reference TRBV7-2 and TRBJ1-1, is as follows: GAGVSQSPSNKVTEKGKDVELRCDPISGHTALYWYRQSLGQGLEFLIYFQGNSAPDKSGLPSDRFSAERTGGSVSTLTIQRTQQEDSAVYLCASSSTAGRIDEAFFGQGTRLTVV.

This clone was observed a single time. This rearrangement joins TRBV5-6 to TRBJ2-1; 11 bases align to TRBD2. With V trimmed by 0 bases and J by 0 bases, 8 bases remained unmatched. There are 19 residues in the CDR3. Germline lookup yields CDR1 SGHDT and CDR2 YYEEEE. The CDR3: CASSLGPLAGVFSYNEQFF. CDR3 coding DNA: TGTGCCAGCAGCTTGGGCCCACTAGCGGGAGTTTTCTCCTACAATGAGCAGTTCTTC.

On this clone: Different DNA sequences within this sample yield the same CDR3. V is TRBV29-1 and J is TRBJ1-2, with D possibly TRBD1 on 6 matching bases. Germline V gene sequence: CDR1 SQVTM, CDR2 ANQGSEA. The CDR3 extends over 13 amino acids. V lost 6 bases to trimming and J lost 0 bases, with 11 bases between them. The CDR3, as DNA: TGCAGCGTCACAGGGAGAGCTAACTATGGCTACACCTTC. Its translation: CSVTGRANYGYTF.

The chain couples TRBV27 to TRBJ2-7; 7 nucleotides align to TRBD2. Trimming at V came to 7 bases and at J to 2 bases, leaving 5 bases not matched to a gene. CDR1 and CDR2 from the germline V gene are MNHEY and SMNVEV (reference sequence). The CDR3 consists of 13 residues. CDR3 nucleotide sequence: TGTGCCAGCAATCCCGGGGGGACCTACGAGCAGTACTTC. Residues: CASNPGGTYEQYF.

This chain uses TRBV6-1 with TRBJ1-2, with D uncertain. The CDR3 contains 14 residues. V was trimmed by 4 bases and J by 5 bases, leaving 14 bases between them. Germline values: CDR1 MNHNS, CDR2 SASEGT. The DNA of the CDR3 is TGTGCCAGCAGTGCAAACGGGTGGTGGTATGGCTACACCTTC. Residues: CASSANGWWYGYTF.

V is TRBV19 and J is TRBJ2-1; D is uncertain. This CDR3 is built from 18 residues. Trimming took 6 bases from V and 1 from J, leaving 22 bases between them. Per the germline V gene, CDR1 is LNHDA and CDR2 is SQIVND (reference sequence). The CDR3 DNA follows: TGTGCCAGTAGCACTCCCCCTCGAAACGAACCTTCCTACAATGAGCAGTTCTTC. Translation: CASSTPPRNEPSYNEQFF.

CDR3 protein: CASSWITGLAASTDTQYF. CDR3 in DNA: TGTGCCAGCAGCTGGATAACGGGACTAGCGGCTAGCACAGATACGCAGTATTTT. The gene calls are TRBV5-6 and TRBJ2-3; TRBD2 aligns across 11 bases. V lost 3 bases to trimming and J lost 0 bases; unmatched junction nucleotides: 9. From germline, CDR1 is SGHDT and CDR2 YYEEEE. The CDR3 runs to 18 residues.

V is TRBV28 and J is TRBJ2-7; the match to TRBD1 covers 9 bases. Germline V lookup: CDR1 MDHEN, CDR2 SYDVKM. The junction had 7 bases not matched to a gene; V was cut back by 6 bases and J by 1 base. The length of the CDR3 is 15 residues. The DNA for the CDR3 is TGTGCCAGCAGCGCTCGGGACAGGGTATCCTACGAGCAGTACTTC. As protein: CASSARDRVSYEQYF.

The V and J genes are TRBV14 and TRBJ1-5; D call uncertain. This CDR3 is 17 amino acids long. From germline, CDR1 is SGHDN and CDR2 FVKESK. The germline V and J ends were trimmed by 3 bases and 0 bases, with 15 bases remaining between them. CDR3 nucleotides: TGTGCCAGCAGCCATCTCTCAGCTGATTATAGCAATCAGCCCCAGCATTTT. It translates to CASSHLSADYSNQPQHF.

Concerning this clone itself: Within the sample, other DNA sequences also encode this same CDR3. The chain employs TRBV5-1 and TRBJ1-5; D possibly corresponds to TRBD1 (6 bases). The germline CDR1 and CDR2 sequences are SGHRS and YFSETQ. The CDR3 runs 15 residues. Between the trimmed V and J ends, which lost 0 bases and 0 bases, there was a span of 7 bases. The CDR3 loop reads CASSLEGVSNQPQHF. The CDR3 DNA reads as TGCGCCAGCAGCTTGGAGGGGGTTAGCAATCAGCCCCAGCATTTT.

V and J are TRBV2 and TRBJ2-7; D is uncertain. Per the germline V gene, CDR1 is SNHLY and CDR2 is FYNNEI. Trimming removed 1 base from V and 9 bases from J, with 13 bases in between. The CDR3 extends over 13 amino acids. The CDR3 is CASSEDGWDWQYF. The CDR3 coding sequence is TGTGCCAGCAGTGAAGATGGGTGGGATTGGCAGTACTTC.

V usage is TRBV5-1 and J usage is TRBJ2-1; 9 nucleotides align to TRBD1. The CDR3 has 16 residues. V shed 4 bases and J 8 bases; nucleotides not matched to a gene: 13. Germline V gene lookup returns CDR1 SGHRS and CDR2 YFSETQ. The CDR3 DNA is TGCGCCAGCAGCCAATGGAGGACAGGGGTGAACTATGAGCAGTTCTTC. Amino acids: CASSQWRTGVNYEQFF.

The V gene is TRBV28, the J gene TRBJ2-7, with D hard to call. V lost 4 bases, J lost 6 bases, and 16 bases lay in between. The CDR3 extends over 14 amino acids. The germline CDR1 and CDR2 sequences are MDHEN and SYDVKM. The CDR3 region has the DNA TGTGCCAGCAGTTCTCCCGCGAGCCAGGTCGAGCAGTACTTC. Translating gives CASSSPASQVEQYF.

The chain is built from TRBV7-9 and TRBJ2-7; no clear D. Trimming stripped 1 base from V and 6 bases from J, with 10 bases between. Per germline, CDR1 SEHNR and CDR2 FQNEAQ (reference sequence). The CDR3 is 13 amino acids. The CDR3 bases are TGTGCCAGCAGCTTAGGATTCCTCCCCGAGCAGTACTTC. It codes for CASSLGFLPEQYF.

The J gene is TRBJ2-7, the V gene TRBV10-3, with D possibly being TRBD1 (6 bases). Trimming cost V 10 bases and J 4 bases, with 20 bases left between them. Germline V gives CDR1 ENHRY, CDR2 SYGVKD. The CDR3 consists of 14 residues. In DNA, the CDR3 is TGTGCCACCGCAATCCGGGACATAAATTACGAGCAGTACTTC. As protein: CATAIRDINYEQYF.

This clone was picked up one time. The rearrangement joins TRBV11-2 to TRBJ2-2; 11 bases align to TRBD2. This CDR3 has 15 residues. Germline values: CDR1 SGHAT, CDR2 FQNNGV. V shed 5 bases, J shed 7 bases, and the junction held 6 bases outside the gene matches. The CDR3 protein is CASSPTSGRFGELFF. CDR3 DNA: TGTGCCAGCAGCCCCACTAGCGGGAGATTCGGGGAGCTGTTTTTT.